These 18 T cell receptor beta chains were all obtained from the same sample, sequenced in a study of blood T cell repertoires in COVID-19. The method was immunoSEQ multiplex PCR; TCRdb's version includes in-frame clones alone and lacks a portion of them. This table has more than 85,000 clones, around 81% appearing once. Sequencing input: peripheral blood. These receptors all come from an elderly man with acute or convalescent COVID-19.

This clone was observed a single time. In DNA form, the CDR3 reads TGCGCCAGCAGCCCATCTCGGGACAGTTACACAGATACGCAGTATTTT. Its translation: CASSPSRDSYTDTQYF. The chain joins TRBV5-1 to TRBJ2-3; 7 nucleotides agree with TRBD1. Looked up from germline, CDR1 is SGHRS and CDR2 is YFSETQ. The CDR3 has 16 residues. V was pared by 4 bases and J by 2 bases, with 10 bases of the junction left unmatched.

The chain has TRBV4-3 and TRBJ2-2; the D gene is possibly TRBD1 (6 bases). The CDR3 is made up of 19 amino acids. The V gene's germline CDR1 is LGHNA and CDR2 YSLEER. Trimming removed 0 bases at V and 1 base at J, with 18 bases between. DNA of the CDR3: TGCGCCAGCAGCCAAGAACGGACGTTGGGGACAATGAACACCGGGGAGCTGTTTTTT. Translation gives CASSQERTLGTMNTGELFF.

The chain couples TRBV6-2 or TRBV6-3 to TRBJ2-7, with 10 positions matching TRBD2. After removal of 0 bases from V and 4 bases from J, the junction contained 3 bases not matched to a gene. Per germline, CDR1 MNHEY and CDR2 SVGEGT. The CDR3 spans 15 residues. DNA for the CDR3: TGTGCCAGCAGTTACTCGACTAGCGGGTCATACGAGCAGTACTTC. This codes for CASSYSTSGSYEQYF.

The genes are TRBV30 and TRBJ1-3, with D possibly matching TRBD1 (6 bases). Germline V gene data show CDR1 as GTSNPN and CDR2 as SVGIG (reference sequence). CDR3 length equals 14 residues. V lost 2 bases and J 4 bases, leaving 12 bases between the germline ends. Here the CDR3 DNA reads TGTGCCTGGAGTCCGGACAGCTTAGGAAACACCATATATTTT. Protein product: CAWSPDSLGNTIYF.

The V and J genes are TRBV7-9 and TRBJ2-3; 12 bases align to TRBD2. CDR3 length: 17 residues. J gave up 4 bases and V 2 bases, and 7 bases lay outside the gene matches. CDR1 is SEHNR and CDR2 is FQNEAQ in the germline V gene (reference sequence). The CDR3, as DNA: TGTGCCAGCAGCTTACGGACTAGCGGGATCCTAGCAGATACGCAGTATTTT. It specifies CASSLRTSGILADTQYF.

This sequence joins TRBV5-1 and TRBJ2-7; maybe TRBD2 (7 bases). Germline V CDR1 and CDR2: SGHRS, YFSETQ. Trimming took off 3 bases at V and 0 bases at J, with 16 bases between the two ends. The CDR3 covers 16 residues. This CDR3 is CASSWGEGGSSYEQYF. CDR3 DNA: TGCGCCAGCAGCTGGGGCGAGGGGGGGTCCTCCTACGAGCAGTACTTC.

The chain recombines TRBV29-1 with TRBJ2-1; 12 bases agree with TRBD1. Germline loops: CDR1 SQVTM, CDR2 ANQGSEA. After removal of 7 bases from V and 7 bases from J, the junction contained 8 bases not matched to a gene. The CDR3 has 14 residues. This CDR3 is CSATGTGGRNEQFF. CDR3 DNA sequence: TGCAGCGCCACCGGGACAGGGGGCAGGAATGAGCAGTTCTTC.

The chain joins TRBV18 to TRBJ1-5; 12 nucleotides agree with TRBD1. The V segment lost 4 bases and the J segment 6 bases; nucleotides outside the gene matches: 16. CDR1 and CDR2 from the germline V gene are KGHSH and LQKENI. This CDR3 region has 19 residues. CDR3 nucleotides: TGTGCCAGCTCACTCATCGGGACAGGGGGCCGAGTCGGCCCTCAGCCCCAGCATTTT. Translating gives CASSLIGTGGRVGPQPQHF.

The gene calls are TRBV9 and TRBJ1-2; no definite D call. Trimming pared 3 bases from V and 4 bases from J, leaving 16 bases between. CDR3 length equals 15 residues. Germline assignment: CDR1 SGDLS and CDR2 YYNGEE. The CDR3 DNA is TGTGCCAGCAGCGCTAGCGGGGAGTGGAGCTATGGCTACACCTTC. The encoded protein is CASSASGEWSYGYTF.

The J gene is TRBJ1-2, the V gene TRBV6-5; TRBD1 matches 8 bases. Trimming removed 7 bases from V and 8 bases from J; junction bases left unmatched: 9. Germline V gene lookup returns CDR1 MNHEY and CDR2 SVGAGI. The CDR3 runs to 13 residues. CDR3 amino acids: CASKTGDVYGYTF. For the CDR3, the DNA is TGTGCCAGCAAGACAGGGGATGTCTACGGCTACACCTTC.

The CDR3 nucleotides read TGTGCCAGCAGTGAACGGAACTATGGCTACACCTTC. Its translation is CASSERNYGYTF. The rearrangement uses TRBV2 and TRBJ1-2; D uncertain. CDR1 SNHLY and CDR2 FYNNEI come from the germline V gene. The CDR3 extends over 12 amino acids. With 2 bases removed from V and 2 bases from J, the gap between germline ends came to 3 bases.

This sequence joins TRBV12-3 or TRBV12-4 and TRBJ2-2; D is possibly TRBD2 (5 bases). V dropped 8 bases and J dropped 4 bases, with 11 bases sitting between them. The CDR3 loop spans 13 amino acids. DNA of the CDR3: TGTGCCAGCGAGGGTTCGACCACCGGGGAGCTGTTTTTT. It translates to CASEGSTTGELFF.

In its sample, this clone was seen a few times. This CDR3 reads CASSSQGTSGNTIYF. Written as DNA, the CDR3 is TGTGCCAGCAGCTCACAGGGAACCTCTGGAAACACCATATATTTT. V gene TRBV7-9 combines with J gene TRBJ1-3; D possibly corresponds to TRBD1 (6 bases). Per germline, CDR1 SEHNR and CDR2 FQNEAQ (reference sequence). The CDR3 totals 15 residues. With 4 bases removed from V and 0 bases from J, the gap between germline ends came to 10 bases.

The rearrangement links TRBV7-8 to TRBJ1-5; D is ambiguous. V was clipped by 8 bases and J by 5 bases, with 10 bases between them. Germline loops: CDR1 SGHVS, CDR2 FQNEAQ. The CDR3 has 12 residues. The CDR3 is CASSPSDQPQHF. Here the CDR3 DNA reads TGTGCCAGCTCTCCCTCGGATCAGCCCCAGCATTTT.

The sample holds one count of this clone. The CDR3 region has the DNA TGTGCCAGCAGCCGACAGGGGGCATATACTGAAGCTTTCTTT. It encodes CASSRQGAYTEAFF. The rearrangement joins TRBV6-6 to TRBJ1-1; TRBD1 agrees at 10 bases. The trim removed 6 bases at V and 5 bases at J, leaving 6 bases unmatched. Germline CDR1 and CDR2: MNHNY and SVGAGI (reference sequence). The CDR3 contains 14 residues.

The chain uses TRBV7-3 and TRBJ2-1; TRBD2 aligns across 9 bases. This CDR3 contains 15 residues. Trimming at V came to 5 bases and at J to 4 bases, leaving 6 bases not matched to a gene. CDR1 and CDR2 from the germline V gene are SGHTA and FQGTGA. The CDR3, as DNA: TGTGCCAGCAGCCCGAGACTAGCGGAGTACAATGAGCAGTTCTTC. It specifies CASSPRLAEYNEQFF. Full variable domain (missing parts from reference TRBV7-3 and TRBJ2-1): GAGVSQTPSNKVTEKGKYVELRCDPISGHTALYWYRQSLGQGPEFLIYFQGTGAADDSGLPNDRFFAVRPEGSVSTLKIQRTERGDSAVYLCASSPRLAEYNEQFFGPGTRLTVL.

This CDR3 is CSVTGTPQGVSTEAFF. Written as DNA, the CDR3 is TGCAGCGTCACCGGGACACCTCAGGGTGTGAGCACTGAAGCTTTCTTT. The chain has TRBV29-1 and TRBJ1-1; the D gene is possibly TRBD1 (6 bases). Deletions cut 6 bases from V and 4 bases from J, with 24 bases between. This CDR3 has 16 amino acids. CDR1 and CDR2 (germline): SQVTM, ANQGSEA. Filled out from reference TRBV29-1 and TRBJ1-1, the complete variable domain reads SAVISQKPSRDICQRGTSLTIQCQVDSQVTMMFWYRQQPGQSLTLIATANQGSEATYESGFVIDKFPISRPNLTFSTLTVSNMSPEDSSIYLCSVTGTPQGVSTEAFFGQGTRLTVV.

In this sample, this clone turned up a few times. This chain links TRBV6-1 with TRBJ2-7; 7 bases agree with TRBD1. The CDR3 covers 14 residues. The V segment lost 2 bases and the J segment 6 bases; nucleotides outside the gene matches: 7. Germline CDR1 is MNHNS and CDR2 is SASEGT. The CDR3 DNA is TGTGCCAGCAGTGAACAGGGGGAACCCTCCGAGCAGTACTTC. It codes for CASSEQGEPSEQYF.